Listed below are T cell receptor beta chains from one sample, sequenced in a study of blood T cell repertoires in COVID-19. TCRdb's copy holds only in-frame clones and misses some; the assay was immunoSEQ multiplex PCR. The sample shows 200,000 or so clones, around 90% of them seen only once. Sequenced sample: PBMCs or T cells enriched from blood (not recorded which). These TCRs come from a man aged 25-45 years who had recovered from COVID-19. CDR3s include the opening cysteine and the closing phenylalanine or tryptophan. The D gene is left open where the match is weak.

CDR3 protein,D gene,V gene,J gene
CAIRGQAHSYEQYF,TRBD1,TRBV10-3,TRBJ2-7
CASSQGTQGAGTEAFF,TRBD1,TRBV4-1,TRBJ1-1
CASSSSPGYSPLHF,-,TRBV7-3,TRBJ1-6
CASSRATGDRNEKLFF,TRBD1,TRBV4-2,TRBJ1-4
CAISEVVSNSPLHF,-,TRBV10-3,TRBJ1-6
CASSPTELAVTYEQYF,-,TRBV7-8,TRBJ2-7
CASRLARGTGVSEKLFF,TRBD1,TRBV2,TRBJ1-4
CASSQDGNTEAFF,-,TRBV2,TRBJ1-1
CASSPGTGSYEQYF,TRBD1,TRBV11-2,TRBJ2-7
CASSAPGFNQPQHF,-,TRBV25-1,TRBJ1-5
CASSGESSGHPRNEQFF,-,TRBV19,TRBJ2-1
CASSYGDQAGNTIYF,-,TRBV6-5,TRBJ1-3
CASSLGGGRLYQAFF,-,TRBV5-4,TRBJ1-1
CASSQVPVRETSGDTYEQYF,TRBD2,TRBV3-1/TRBV3-2,TRBJ2-7
CASSFRQGLYGYTF,TRBD1,TRBV27,TRBJ1-2
CASSLSGTDTQYF,-,TRBV5-1,TRBJ2-3
CASSRETSGSGNEQFF,TRBD2,TRBV19,TRBJ2-1
CASSSFRDKDGYTF,-,TRBV5-7,TRBJ1-2
CASSQRPTGDLPYEQYF,TRBD1,TRBV4-3,TRBJ2-7
CASSRQGQTSYGYTF,TRBD1,TRBV7-8,TRBJ1-2
CATSRDRGSYEQYF,TRBD1,TRBV5-1,TRBJ2-7
CASSQLDRDNSPLHF,TRBD1,TRBV4-2,TRBJ1-6
CASSQRPTGASTDTQYF,TRBD1,TRBV4-3,TRBJ2-3
CASSPAAGGYEQFF,TRBD2,TRBV18,TRBJ2-1
CASSFADTQYF,-,TRBV5-1,TRBJ2-3
CASSDSPWGLSTDTQYF,-,TRBV6-4,TRBJ2-3
CASSLYGGGYTF,-,TRBV12-3/TRBV12-4,TRBJ1-2
CASSVIGGRDSNEQFF,TRBD2,TRBV9,TRBJ2-1
CASSLSWTSINSYEQYF,TRBD2,TRBV5-4,TRBJ2-7
CAWIHPSDFGNTIYF,-,TRBV30,TRBJ1-3
CASSLTWSSYEQYF,-,TRBV7-2,TRBJ2-7
CASSLGAGGGNEQYF,TRBD2,TRBV5-4,TRBJ2-7
CASSLTLGAPGDEAFF,-,TRBV7-3,TRBJ1-1
CASSLVAGSTNEQFF,-,TRBV5-1,TRBJ2-1
CASSYSGRGRGDTQYF,-,TRBV6-5,TRBJ2-3
CASSQDRGKWYEQYF,TRBD1,TRBV19,TRBJ2-7
CASSQESSRGPTGELFF,TRBD1,TRBV4-1,TRBJ2-2
CASSLAGGLSGNTIYF,TRBD1,TRBV5-1,TRBJ1-3
CASSPASGNNEQFF,-,TRBV13,TRBJ2-1
CASSIGQGGNQPQHF,-,TRBV19,TRBJ1-5
CASSSGGSGNTIYF,-,TRBV5-1,TRBJ1-3
CASSPSRTGENTGELFF,-,TRBV18,TRBJ2-2
CASTGQGAANYGYTF,TRBD1,TRBV10-2,TRBJ1-2
CASTSDGNTIYF,-,TRBV27,TRBJ1-3
CASSQAPQRGSTDTQYF,TRBD2,TRBV4-1,TRBJ2-3
CASGAVTEAFF,-,TRBV7-9,TRBJ1-1
CARSGGGRIGQYF,TRBD2,TRBV2,TRBJ2-7
CASSQGPTTFSEQYF,-,TRBV4-1,TRBJ2-7
CASSTTGATNEKLFF,TRBD1,TRBV18,TRBJ1-4